This T cell receptor (beta chain) comes out of a study of blood T cell repertoires in COVID-19. This CDR3 is built from 15 residues. Germline CDR1 reads LNHDA; CDR2 reads SQIVND (reference sequence). V shed 3 bases and J shed 5 bases, with 14 bases lying between them. As processed by the authors: Amplification of reference gene primers was used by the study to estimate nucleated cell counts. Clones were sequenced by immunoSEQ multiplex PCR, and TCRdb holds only the in-frame ones, with some missing. V and J calls and clone size come straight from that table; D and trimming were deduced from the DNA. The sample lists about 130,000 clones, more than 70% seen once, with about an eighth in the top ten.

The TCR sequence derives from a woman under 40 who had recovered from COVID-19. The chain uses TRBV19 and TRBJ1-5, with a tentative D call TRBD1 (6 bases). The sample comprised peripheral blood. The CDR3 DNA reads as TGTGCCAGTAGTATGGGGGCAGTGAAGGATCAGCCCCAGCATTTT. Its protein product is CASSMGAVKDQPQHF.